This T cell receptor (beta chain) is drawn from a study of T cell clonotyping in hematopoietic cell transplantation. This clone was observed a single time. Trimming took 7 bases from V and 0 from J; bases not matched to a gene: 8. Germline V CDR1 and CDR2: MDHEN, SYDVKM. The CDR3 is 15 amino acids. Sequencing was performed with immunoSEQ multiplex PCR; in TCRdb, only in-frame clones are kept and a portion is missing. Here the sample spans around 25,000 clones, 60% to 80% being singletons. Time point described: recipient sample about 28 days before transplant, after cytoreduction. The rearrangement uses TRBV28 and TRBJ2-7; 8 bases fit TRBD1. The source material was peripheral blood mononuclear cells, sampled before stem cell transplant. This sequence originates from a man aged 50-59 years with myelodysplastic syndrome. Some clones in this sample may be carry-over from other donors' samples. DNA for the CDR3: TGTGCCAGCACCTCCCGTCAGGGGGCCTCCTACGAGCAGTACTTC. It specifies CASTSRQGASYEQYF.